The 32 T cell receptor beta chains below come from one sample, sequenced in a study of blood T cells in healthy people across ages. A second PCR, run for about 7 to 11 cycles, used a sample-barcoded 5' primer plus a J-beta primer mix. TCRdb independently ran MiXCR on the 5' RACE reads; one entry per CDR3 protein. The sample has 800,000 to 1,300,000 distinct CDR3 sequences; around 25% are singletons. These data also featured in a second study, about T cells of mothers and their children.

The material sequenced was blood. The receptors derive from a girl aged 2 to 10 in good health.

The chain uses TRBV6-6 and TRBJ1-4; D remains ambiguous. The V and J ends lost 2 bases and 8 bases respectively, with 18 bases between them. CDR3 length: 16 amino acids. Germline lookup yields CDR1 MNHNY and CDR2 SVGAGI (reference sequence). The chain's CDR3 is CASSYGYNIVPEKLFF. The CDR3 DNA sequence: TGTGCCAGCAGTTACGGTTATAACATCGTCCCCGAAAAACTGTTTTTT.

The J gene is TRBJ1-2, the V gene TRBV25-1, with 11 bases identical to TRBD1. Germline trimming cut 2 bases from V and 6 bases from J; bases unmatched to any gene: 5. There are 15 residues in the CDR3. CDR1 and CDR2 from the germline V gene are MGHDK and SYGVNS. For the CDR3, the DNA is TGTGCCAGCAGTGAACCCGGACAGGGGGCGCATGGCTACACCTTC. Amino acids: CASSEPGQGAHGYTF.

The V gene is TRBV20-1, the J gene TRBJ2-5, with 7 bases identical to TRBD2. The CDR3 covers 13 residues. Germline loops: CDR1 DFQATT, CDR2 SNEGSKA (reference sequence). The DNA of the CDR3 is TGCAGCGGCGAAGGGACTATTTCCTACGGGCAGTACTTC. This translates into CSGEGTISYGQYF.

This clonotype has a handful of counts. The CDR3 bases are TGTGCCAGCTCGCGGGGGACGGGCGAGCAGTTCTTC. This gives the protein CASSRGTGEQFF. V is TRBV18 and J is TRBJ2-5; 7 bases fit TRBD2. The DNA end favors TRBJ2-1, so the J call may be wrong. Germline V CDR1 and CDR2: KGHSH, LQKENI. The CDR3 runs 12 residues.

This clonotype was detected only a few times. The chain joins TRBV4-3 to TRBJ2-2; 7 positions match TRBD2. Germline CDR1 LGHNA, CDR2 YSLEER. The J segment lost 8 bases and the V segment lost 3 bases, leaving 9 bases of the junction unmatched. The CDR3 loop spans 15 amino acids. DNA for the CDR3: TGCGCCAGCAGCCATCCTGGGGGAGGGGCTGGGGAGCTGTTTTTT. Residues: CASSHPGGGAGELFF.

The chain couples TRBV20-1 to TRBJ2-1; 7 nucleotides align to TRBD2. The length of the CDR3 is 13 residues. The germline gives CDR1 DFQATT, CDR2 SNEGSKA (reference sequence). V lost 3 bases to trimming and J lost 8 bases; unmatched junction nucleotides: 7. This CDR3 reads CSASLAAFDEQFF. DNA of the CDR3: TGCAGTGCTAGTCTAGCGGCCTTCGATGAGCAGTTCTTC.

The rearrangement links TRBV6-2 or TRBV6-3 to TRBJ2-5, with TRBD1 matching over 8 bases. The DNA end lines up better with TRBJ2-1; the J call may be wrong. This CDR3 comprises 13 residues. Germline loops: CDR1 MNHEY, CDR2 SVGEGT. CDR3 protein: CASSYRQGNEQFF. CDR3 coding DNA: TGTGCCAGCAGTTACAGACAGGGGAATGAGCAGTTCTTC.

In this sample, this clonotype turned up a few times. A read error may produce the germline difference seen at one junction end. The rearrangement joins TRBV7-9 to TRBJ2-5, with 8 positions matching TRBD1. Germline assignment: CDR1 SEHNR and CDR2 FQNEAQ (reference sequence). CDR3 length: 12 residues. For the CDR3, the DNA is TGTGCCAGCAGCTTGGGACAGGTTGTTTTGTCCTTC. It specifies CASSLGQVVLSF.

This clonotype was observed a handful of times. This rearrangement joins TRBV27 to TRBJ2-7; 8 nucleotides line up with TRBD2. V dropped 5 bases and J dropped 4; count of bases not matched to a gene: 19. CDR1 is MNHEY and CDR2 is SMNVEV in the germline V gene (reference sequence). The CDR3 contains 18 residues. Here the CDR3 reads CASSPTSVAGHDKYEQYF. DNA of the CDR3: TGTGCCAGCAGTCCCACCTCGGTAGCGGGACACGATAAGTACGAGCAGTACTTC.

The rearrangement joins TRBV7-9 to TRBJ2-1, with TRBD1 identical over 11 bases. V was clipped by 6 bases and J by 7 bases; unmatched bases: 5. The germline CDR1 and CDR2 sequences are SEHNR and FQNEAQ (reference sequence). There are 14 residues in the CDR3. CDR3 in amino acids: CASRTGQGGNEQFF. The DNA for the CDR3 is TGTGCCAGCAGAACGGGACAGGGGGGGAATGAGCAGTTCTTC.

The chain uses TRBV20-1 and TRBJ1-2; D not certain. Germline lookup yields CDR1 DFQATT and CDR2 SNEGSKA (reference sequence). Trimming shortened V by 4 bases and J by 7 bases, and 13 bases separated the two germline ends. This CDR3 comprises 12 residues. As DNA, the CDR3 is TGCAGTGCTATATGGGGAAACGGTGGCTACACCTTC. Protein product: CSAIWGNGGYTF.

This clonotype turned up a few times. The germline gene is not matched at one end of the junction; a read error may be the cause. The chain has TRBV19 and TRBJ1-6; D is unclear. Germline CDR1 is LNHDA and CDR2 is SQIVND (reference sequence). The CDR3 has 15 amino acids. The CDR3 DNA follows: TGTGCCGGTAGTACGCCCAAGGGTCAGCACGGACCCCTCCACTTT. Translated, it gives CAGSTPKGQHGPLHF.

V gene TRBV20-1 combines with J gene TRBJ2-3, with 7 bases fitting TRBD2. CDR3 length: 17 residues. The V segment lost 4 bases and the J segment 0 bases; nucleotides outside the gene matches: 13. Germline loops: CDR1 DFQATT, CDR2 SNEGSKA (reference sequence). The CDR3 DNA reads as TGCAGTGCTATCTTCCCGGGACTACGACTAAGCACAGATACGCAGTATTTT. Encoded protein: CSAIFPGLRLSTDTQYF.

The chain combines TRBV6-2 or TRBV6-3 with TRBJ2-3; no firm D call. CDR3 length equals 15 residues. Germline values: CDR1 MNHEY, CDR2 SVGEGT. Trimming left V 4 bases short and J 0 bases short, with 11 bases between. The CDR3 nucleotides are TGTGCCAGCAGTTCCCGAGGCGGAAGCACAGATACGCAGTATTTT. Its translation: CASSSRGGSTDTQYF.

This chain uses TRBV6-2 or TRBV6-3 with TRBJ1-3; unclear D gene. The CDR3 is made up of 15 amino acids. Germline loops: CDR1 MNHEY, CDR2 SVGEGT. Deletions cut 8 bases from V and 0 bases from J, with 14 bases between. The CDR3 DNA reads as TGTGCCAGCCGGGTCCTTGGAGCCTCTGGAAACACCATATATTTT. Translated: CASRVLGASGNTIYF.

This chain links TRBV20-1 with TRBJ1-2, with 8 positions matching TRBD1. The ends lost 1 base at V and 4 bases at J; junction bases unmatched: 5. This CDR3 has 14 residues. The germline gives CDR1 DFQATT, CDR2 SNEGSKA (reference sequence). CDR3 amino acids: CSARAPGQGYGYTF. The CDR3 DNA reads TGCAGTGCTAGAGCTCCCGGACAGGGCTATGGCTACACCTTC.

The J gene is TRBJ2-2, the V gene TRBV12-3 or TRBV12-4; no firm D call. Trimming pared 6 bases from V and 7 bases from J, leaving 12 bases between. The CDR3 is made up of 13 amino acids. The CDR3 nucleotides read TGTGCCAGCAGCCAGCTAGGGATCGGGGAGCTGTTTTTT. This sequence encodes CASSQLGIGELFF.

This clonotype was counted only a few times. The rearrangement joins TRBV12-3 or TRBV12-4 to TRBJ1-5; 7 positions match TRBD1. The CDR3 extends over 18 amino acids. Losses at the gene ends were 4 bases for V and 0 bases for J; bases not matched to a gene: 12. CDR3 nucleotides: TGTGCCAGCAGTTCCTCCCCCCCCGGGACAGATAGCAATCAGCCCCAGCATTTT. It codes for CASSSSPPGTDSNQPQHF.

The chain carries TRBV29-1 and TRBJ2-1; 12 bases are shared with TRBD2. Per the germline V gene, CDR1 is SQVTM and CDR2 is ANQGSEA. The CDR3 totals 14 residues. Trimming at V came to 6 bases and at J to 6 bases, leaving 6 bases not matched to a gene. The DNA for the CDR3 is TGCAGCGTGAAACTAGCGGGAGGAACCAATGAGCAGTTCTTC. Translation: CSVKLAGGTNEQFF.

This clonotype was detected a few times. A read error may account for a junction end that differs from germline. This chain uses TRBV5-6 with TRBJ2-1, with 7 bases lining up with TRBD2. The CDR3 length is 15 residues. Germline CDR1 reads SGHDT; CDR2 reads YYEEEE. The CDR3 DNA is TGTGCCAGCAGCTCAGGACTGGGAGGGTACAATGAGCGGTTCTTC. Residues: CASSSGLGGYNERFF.

This clonotype was picked up a small number of times. It may be a read error: a sequence one base away is much more abundant. The chain combines TRBV28 with TRBJ1-1; D unclear. The CDR3 is made up of 12 amino acids. Per germline, CDR1 MDHEN and CDR2 SYDVKM. Trimming took off 5 bases at V and 11 bases at J, with 15 bases between the two ends. CDR3 nucleotide sequence: TGTGCCAGCAGTCCCTCACGACGGGAGGCTTTCTTT. It is translated as CASSPSRREAFF.

This clonotype was counted between two and nine times. The chain couples TRBV27 to TRBJ2-1; 9 nucleotides line up with TRBD1. The V segment lost 4 bases and the J segment 12 bases; nucleotides outside the gene matches: 7. This CDR3 has 13 residues. Germline V lookup: CDR1 MNHEY, CDR2 SMNVEV (reference sequence). DNA of the CDR3: TGTGCCAGCAGTTCGGGACAGGGTTTTCGGCAGTTCTTC. Its translation: CASSSGQGFRQFF.

This clonotype was found once. The genes are TRBV20-1 and TRBJ2-5; D may be TRBD1 (7 bases). Trimming removed 5 bases from V and 0 bases from J, with 13 bases in between. This CDR3 has 14 residues. The germline gives CDR1 DFQATT, CDR2 SNEGSKA (reference sequence). CDR3 nucleotides: TGCAGTGCTCAACCAGGGGGGTACCAAGAGACCCAGTACTTC. Amino acids: CSAQPGGYQETQYF.

The chain employs TRBV29-1 and TRBJ1-1, with TRBD1 as a possible D gene (5 bases). CDR3 length equals 12 residues. Trimming took off 3 bases at V and 7 bases at J, with 12 bases between the two ends. Germline CDR1 is SQVTM and CDR2 is ANQGSEA. The CDR3 here is CSVDEGKGEAFF. CDR3 DNA sequence: TGCAGCGTTGATGAGGGGAAGGGTGAAGCTTTCTTT.

The V and J genes are TRBV4-1 and TRBJ1-1, with 8 bases lining up with TRBD1. The CDR3 sequence is 15 residues long. Germline loops: CDR1 MGHRA, CDR2 YSYEKL. J lost 3 bases, V lost 1 base, and 4 bases had no gene match. CDR3 DNA sequence: TGCGCCAGCAGCCAAGGGGACAGGCGATACACTGAAGCTTTCTTT. Protein: CASSQGDRRYTEAFF.

The V call is TRBV28, the J call TRBJ2-3, with unresolved D. The CDR3 contains 13 residues. Between the trimmed V and J ends, which lost 2 bases and 6 bases, there was a span of 9 bases. The germline V gene encodes CDR1 MDHEN and CDR2 SYDVKM. The CDR3 region has the DNA TGTGCCAGCAGTTTAGTAGTCGGTGATACGCAGTATTTT. Translating it yields CASSLVVGDTQYF.

This clonotype was observed a handful of times. This chain joins TRBV20-1 and TRBJ2-5; D not resolved. TRBJ2-1 matches the DNA end more closely, so the J call is doubtful. Germline V lookup: CDR1 DFQATT, CDR2 SNEGSKA (reference sequence). This CDR3 spans 15 amino acids. CDR3 loop: CSARDFREQRNEQFF. The CDR3 DNA follows: TGCAGTGCTAGAGATTTCCGTGAACAACGGAATGAGCAGTTCTTC.

The chain links TRBV20-1 to TRBJ2-1; 7 bases align to TRBD2. Trimming removed 0 bases from V and 8 bases from J; junction bases left unmatched: 7. The CDR3 has 14 amino acids. Looked up from germline, CDR1 is DFQATT and CDR2 is SNEGSKA (reference sequence). This CDR3 is CSAREAGALDEQFF. In nucleotides, the CDR3 is TGCAGTGCTAGAGAGGCGGGAGCTTTGGATGAGCAGTTCTTC.

This clonotype was seen a handful of times. The chain combines TRBV21-1 with TRBJ1-5; TRBD1, as called in the table, went unchecked against the DNA. TRBV21-1 is assigned pseudogene status. The CDR3 contains 14 residues. In nucleotides, the CDR3 is TGTGCCAGCAGCATGGGACAGACAAATCAGCCCCAGCATTTT. Translation gives CASSMGQTNQPQHF.

This clonotype was picked up a small number of times. V is TRBV20-1 and J is TRBJ2-5, with 12 bases identical to TRBD2. Unmatched junction bases numbered 8, after V lost 4 bases and J lost 5 bases. The CDR3 totals 15 residues. CDR1 DFQATT and CDR2 SNEGSKA come from the germline V gene (reference sequence). The CDR3 protein is CSAMRLAGVGETQYF. The CDR3 coding sequence is TGCAGTGCTATGAGACTAGCGGGAGTTGGTGAGACCCAGTACTTC.

The chain carries TRBV12-3 or TRBV12-4 and TRBJ2-4, with D perhaps TRBD2 (6 bases). The germline V and J ends were trimmed by 7 bases and 5 bases, with 12 bases remaining between them. This CDR3 contains 13 residues. CDR3 sequence (DNA): TGTGCCAGCACCTCCGGGGAGGAAAACATTCAGTACTTC. Translated: CASTSGEENIQYF.

The CDR3 here is CASSLQSSGVNEQFF. Written as DNA, the CDR3 is TGTGCCAGCAGCTTACAAAGTTCGGGGGTCAATGAGCAGTTCTTC. The chain recombines TRBV7-3 with TRBJ2-7, with D maybe TRBD2 (6 bases). Gene TRBJ2-1 matches the end of the DNA better, so the J call may be wrong. CDR3 length equals 15 residues. Germline V gene data show CDR1 as SGHTA and CDR2 as FQGTGA.